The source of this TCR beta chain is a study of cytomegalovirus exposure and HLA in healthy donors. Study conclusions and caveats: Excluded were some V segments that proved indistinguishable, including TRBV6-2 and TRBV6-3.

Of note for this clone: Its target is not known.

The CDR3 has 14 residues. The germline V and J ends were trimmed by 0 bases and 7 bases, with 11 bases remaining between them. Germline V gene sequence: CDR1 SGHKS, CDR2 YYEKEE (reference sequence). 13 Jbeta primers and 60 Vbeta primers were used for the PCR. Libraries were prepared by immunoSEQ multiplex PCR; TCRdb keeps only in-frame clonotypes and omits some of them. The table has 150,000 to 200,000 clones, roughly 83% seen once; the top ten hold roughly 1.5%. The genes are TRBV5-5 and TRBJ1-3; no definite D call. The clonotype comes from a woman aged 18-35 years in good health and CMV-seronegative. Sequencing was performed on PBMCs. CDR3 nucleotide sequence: TGTGCCAGCAGCTTGGTCGGGAACCGTAACACCATATATTTT. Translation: CASSLVGNRNTIYF.